The 25 T cell receptor beta chains listed next were all sequenced from one sample in a study of T-cell memory formation after mild COVID-19 (dated by TCRdb to about 2021). The library was obtained by 5' RACE. This sample was sequenced with an Illumina NovaSeq 6000. TCRdb redid the processing of the public reads, applying fastp at Q25 and MiXCR, and retained in-frame beta chains. Each entry merges the rows of one CDR3 protein and shows their most common DNA and genes. A total of over 350,000 distinct CDR3 sequences appear in this sample, approximately 24% of them only once. Roughly 9.7% of the sample lies in the top ten. Input material: PBMCs or a T cell subset sorted from them (not recorded which). Source of these receptors: an adult woman who had mild COVID-19 (a few samples of this study predate the infection). The sample titles of this study are shuffled in the database, so cell type and time point are left out; the donor was told from shared clones.

Written as DNA, the CDR3 is TGCGCCAGCAGCTTGGCCCCCCTCCTAGCGGGTGACAATGAGCAGTTCTTC. It specifies CASSLAPLLAGDNEQFF. The V gene is TRBV5-1, the J gene TRBJ2-1; TRBD2 matches at 8 bases. The germline V gene has CDR1 SGHRS and CDR2 YFSETQ. J gave up 5 bases and V 0 bases, and 10 bases lay outside the gene matches. The CDR3 is 17 amino acids.

In this sample, this clonotype turned up many times. As DNA, the CDR3 is TGTGCCAGCAGTTTAGGTCCCCCCGCAGGGGGCGAGCAGCCCCAGCATTTT. It specifies CASSLGPPAGGEQPQHF. The J gene is TRBJ1-5, the V gene TRBV12-3 or TRBV12-4, with 8 nucleotides matching TRBD1. V dropped 1 base and J dropped 7; count of bases not matched to a gene: 12. The CDR3 length is 17 residues.

The chain recombines TRBV6-5 with TRBJ2-5; D is tentatively TRBD1 or TRBD2 (5 bases each). CDR3 length equals 14 residues. V was cut by 9 bases and J by 0 bases, with 14 bases left in between. CDR1 MNHEY and CDR2 SVGAGI come from the germline V gene. Here the CDR3 reads CASGDRGYQETQYF. In DNA form, the CDR3 reads TGTGCCAGTGGGGACCGCGGGTACCAAGAGACCCAGTACTTC.

Only one count was recorded for this clonotype. The rearrangement uses TRBV20-1 and TRBJ1-2; no clear D gene. Germline CDR1 reads DFQATT; CDR2 reads SNEGSKA (reference sequence). The CDR3 is 11 amino acids. Trimming removed 2 bases from V and 4 bases from J, with 5 bases in between. The CDR3 spells CSARRTYGYTF. Written as DNA, the CDR3 is TGCAGTGCTAGAAGGACCTATGGCTACACCTTC.

DNA of the CDR3: TGTGCCAGCAGCACAGGGGCTAGCTCCTACAATGAGCAGTTCTTC. Protein product: CASSTGASSYNEQFF. This chain links TRBV11-2 with TRBJ2-1; 7 nucleotides align to TRBD1. The V and J ends lost 5 bases and 0 bases, in that order; junction bases with no gene match: 4. The CDR3 extends over 15 amino acids. Germline loops: CDR1 SGHAT, CDR2 FQNNGV.

This clonotype was detected many times. V and J are TRBV7-2 and TRBJ2-1; 7 bases are a match to TRBD2. CDR3 length equals 16 residues. The junction had 7 bases not matched to a gene; V was cut back by 5 bases and J by 0 bases. Germline V gives CDR1 SGHTA, CDR2 FQGNSA. In DNA, the CDR3 is TGTGCCAGCAGCCGGGCCGGGACTACCTCCTACAATGAGCAGTTCTTC. This sequence encodes CASSRAGTTSYNEQFF.

Details on this clonotype: At one end, the junction sequence differs from germline, possibly due to a read error. This chain uses TRBV7-9 with TRBJ2-1; the match to TRBD1 covers 8 bases. This CDR3 is 18 amino acids long. From germline, CDR1 is SEHNR and CDR2 FQNEAQ (reference sequence). Here the CDR3 reads CASGGYSTGAELYNGQFF. Here the CDR3 DNA reads TGTGCCAGCGGGGGCTATTCGACAGGGGCGGAGTTGTACAATGGGCAGTTCTTC.

This rearrangement joins TRBV24-1 to TRBJ2-5; D unclear. V lost 2 bases, J lost 9 bases, and 12 bases lay in between. CDR3 size: 13 residues. Germline values: CDR1 KGHDR, CDR2 SFDVKD. The CDR3 region has the DNA TGTGCCACCAGTGATTCTTGGCTCGTGGCCCAGTACTTC. Translation: CATSDSWLVAQYF.

This clonotype appeared a few times. The chain combines TRBV11-2 with TRBJ2-5, with 11 bases aligning to TRBD2. Germline V gene data show CDR1 as SGHAT and CDR2 as FQNNGV. This CDR3 region has 17 residues. After removal of 1 base from V and 3 bases from J, the junction contained 7 bases not matched to a gene. Written as DNA, the CDR3 is TGTGCCAGCAGCTTAGGATCTTCACTAGCGGGGGAAGAGACCCAGTACTTC. Protein sequence: CASSLGSSLAGEETQYF.

This clonotype was observed a few times. V is TRBV18 and J is TRBJ2-7; 12 bases line up with TRBD2. The junction had 9 bases not matched to a gene; V was cut back by 6 bases and J by 3 bases. The CDR3 runs 16 residues. CDR1 is KGHSH, CDR2 LQKENI, per germline. The CDR3 loop is CASSPTSSGRVYEQYF. CDR3 DNA: TGTGCCAGCTCCCCCACTTCTAGCGGGAGGGTCTACGAGCAGTACTTC.

The table lists this clonotype with a few counts. V gene TRBV20-1 combines with J gene TRBJ2-7; 8 bases line up with TRBD2. The CDR3 extends over 14 amino acids. CDR1 is DFQATT and CDR2 is SNEGSKA in the germline V gene (reference sequence). With V trimmed by 0 bases and J by 3 bases, 4 bases remained unmatched. This CDR3 is CSARESGSLYEQYF. The CDR3 DNA is TGCAGTGCTAGAGAAAGCGGGAGCCTCTACGAGCAGTACTTC.

This clonotype turned up a few times. The chain carries TRBV7-9 and TRBJ2-2; D remains ambiguous. V lost 10 bases, J lost 5 bases, and 11 bases lay in between. Germline values: CDR1 SEHNR, CDR2 FQNEAQ (reference sequence). The CDR3 contains 12 residues. The CDR3 DNA reads TGTGCCACTACCCTTCGAACCGGGGAGCTGTTTTTT. Encoded protein: CATTLRTGELFF.

This rearrangement joins TRBV7-6 to TRBJ2-7; 10 bases are a match to TRBD2. Looked up from germline, CDR1 is SGHVS and CDR2 is FNYEAQ. This CDR3 is built from 16 residues. The J segment lost 2 bases and the V segment lost 3 bases, leaving 7 bases of the junction unmatched. CDR3 nucleotides: TGTGCCAGCAGCTTGACAATAGCGGGGGGCGCCTACGAGCAGTACTTC. Amino acids: CASSLTIAGGAYEQYF. The full variable domain, in which reference TRBV7-6 and TRBJ2-7 provide the parts outside the CDR3, is GAGVSQSPRYKVTKRGQDVALRCDPISGHVSLYWYRQALGQGPEFLTYFNYEAQQDKSGLPNDRFSAERPEGSISTLTIQRTEQRDSAMYRCASSLTIAGGAYEQYFGPGTRLTVT.

This chain uses TRBV7-9 with TRBJ1-1; 9 bases fit TRBD1. J lost 1 base, V lost 4 bases, and 7 bases had no gene match. Germline CDR1 reads SEHNR; CDR2 reads FQNEAQ (reference sequence). CDR3 length: 16 amino acids. As DNA, the CDR3 is TGTGCCAGCAGCTCGTGGGACAGGGCCGGGAACACTGAAGCTTTCTTT. Residues: CASSSWDRAGNTEAFF.

This clonotype was detected only a few times. The V call is TRBV7-8, the J call TRBJ2-1; D may match TRBD1 or TRBD2 (5 bases each). Germline lookup yields CDR1 SGHVS and CDR2 FQNEAQ. Trimming removed 5 bases at V and 9 bases at J, with 20 bases between. This CDR3 spans 15 amino acids. The CDR3 loop is CASSPGAGWSGEQFF. As DNA, the CDR3 is TGTGCCAGCAGCCCCGGGGCAGGCTGGAGTGGTGAGCAGTTCTTC.

This clonotype was observed a few times. This chain joins TRBV7-6 and TRBJ2-1; 7 positions match TRBD2. CDR1 is SGHVS, CDR2 FNYEAQ, per germline. The junction had 7 bases not matched to a gene; V was cut back by 0 bases and J by 8 bases. The CDR3 spans 15 residues. The CDR3 region is CASSLALLAVDEQFF. The DNA for the CDR3 is TGTGCCAGCAGCTTAGCGCTTCTAGCGGTCGATGAGCAGTTCTTC.

The rearrangement joins TRBV6-6 to TRBJ1-1; maybe TRBD1 (6 bases). Trimming took off 2 bases at V and 6 bases at J, with 13 bases between the two ends. CDR3 length equals 14 residues. Germline values: CDR1 MNHNY, CDR2 SVGAGI (reference sequence). The CDR3 bases are TGTGCCAGCAGTTACGCCAGGGGAAGTGCTGAAGCTTTCTTT. It specifies CASSYARGSAEAFF.

J is TRBJ2-3 and V is TRBV5-1; tentative D call: TRBD2 (7 bases). This CDR3 comprises 16 residues. From germline, CDR1 is SGHRS and CDR2 YFSETQ. The germline V and J ends were trimmed by 0 bases and 2 bases, with 13 bases remaining between them. The DNA of the CDR3 is TGCGCCAGCAGCTTGGAAGACGGGGGGCTCACAGATACGCAGTATTTT. Protein product: CASSLEDGGLTDTQYF.

The CDR3 reads CASARDTEAFF. The CDR3 DNA reads TGTGCCAGCGCAAGGGACACTGAAGCTTTCTTT. This chain uses TRBV12-3 or TRBV12-4 with TRBJ1-1; D remains unclear. The CDR3 has 11 amino acids. Trimming shortened V by 8 bases and J by 3 bases, and 7 bases separated the two germline ends.

This clonotype was detected a few times. The CDR3 protein is CAISDPQGLANEQFF. CDR3 bases: TGTGCCATCAGTGACCCTCAGGGACTAGCAAATGAGCAGTTCTTC. The rearrangement joins TRBV10-3 to TRBJ2-1, with 9 nucleotides matching TRBD2. In germline, CDR1 is ENHRY, CDR2 SYGVKD. With V trimmed by 3 bases and J by 7 bases, 7 bases remained unmatched. The CDR3 extends over 15 amino acids.

This clonotype was seen only a few times. The chain uses TRBV5-1 and TRBJ2-1; 14 bases align to TRBD2. V was clipped by 0 bases and J by 5 bases; unmatched bases: 1. Germline V lookup: CDR1 SGHRS, CDR2 YFSETQ. This CDR3 comprises 16 residues. CDR3 in amino acids: CASSLGLAGGNNEQFF. The CDR3 DNA reads as TGCGCCAGCAGCTTGGGACTAGCGGGGGGGAACAATGAGCAGTTCTTC.

V and J are TRBV15 and TRBJ2-7, with TRBD2 matching over 12 bases. The trim removed 1 base at V and 7 bases at J, leaving 8 bases unmatched. There are 16 residues in the CDR3. Germline CDR1 is LNHNV and CDR2 is YYDKDF (reference sequence). In nucleotides, the CDR3 is TGTGCCACCAGCAGAGCCTCTAGCGGGAGGGCCATGGAGCAGTACTTC. Residues: CATSRASSGRAMEQYF.

The chain combines TRBV15 with TRBJ2-7; 10 bases are a match to TRBD2. This CDR3 has 12 amino acids. Germline V gives CDR1 LNHNV, CDR2 YYDKDF (reference sequence). The V segment lost 3 bases and the J segment 12 bases; nucleotides outside the gene matches: 5. The CDR3 reads CATSRGLAKPYF. The CDR3 DNA is TGTGCCACCAGCAGGGGACTAGCGAAACCGTACTTC.

This clonotype was observed a handful of times. The chain combines TRBV7-9 with TRBJ1-2; no clear D gene. This CDR3 spans 12 amino acids. Germline V gene lookup returns CDR1 SEHNR and CDR2 FQNEAQ (reference sequence). The V end lost 5 bases, the J end lost 7 bases, and 11 bases lay between the germline ends. CDR3 nucleotides: TGTGCCAGCAGCCAGAAAGAGGGTGGCTACACCTTC. It specifies CASSQKEGGYTF.

This chain joins TRBV3-1 and TRBJ1-2; D is unresolved. Germline-derived CDR1 and CDR2 are LGHDT and YNNKEL (reference sequence). The CDR3 length is 13 residues. Trimming removed 6 bases at V and 4 bases at J, with 12 bases between. The CDR3 spells CASRGGLLYGYTF. Here the CDR3 DNA reads TGTGCCAGCAGGGGAGGACTCCTCTATGGCTACACCTTC.